The rows below give T cell receptor beta chains drawn from one sample of a study of blood T cells in healthy people across ages. One entry per CDR3 protein results from TCRdb running MiXCR on the 5' RACE reads. The sample consists of around 2 million distinct CDR3 sequences, about 39% of them appearing once. The sequenced material came from blood. The source is a human donor in good health. Each CDR3 is given with its conserved first and last residue. Each record gives: clone size, V gene, J gene, D gene, CDR3 DNA, CDR3 protein. A D gene is named only where the DNA matches it firmly. Clone size is not always given. Where it is, it says once, few, many or a class for expanded clones.

size: many
V: TRBV20-1
J: TRBJ2-1
D: .
DNA: TGCAGTGCTAGAGAACCAAACTACAATGAGCAGTTCTTC
CDR3: CSAREPNYNEQFF

size: .
V: TRBV29-1
J: TRBJ1-4
D: TRBD1
DNA: TGCAGCGTTGAAAAACCGGGACAGGTTAATGAAAAACTGTTTTTT
CDR3: CSVEKPGQVNEKLFF

size: .
V: TRBV7-2
J: TRBJ2-3
D: TRBD2
DNA: TGTGCCAGCAGCAGATTAGCGGGAGTCTGGAGGTATTTT
CDR3: CASSRLAGVWRYF

size: .
V: TRBV10-3
J: TRBJ2-1
D: TRBD1
DNA: TGTGCCATCAGGACAGGGTTAGGGAACTACAATGAGCAGTTCTTC
CDR3: CAIRTGLGNYNEQFF

size: .
V: TRBV12-3/TRBV12-4
J: TRBJ1-6
D: TRBD1
DNA: TGTGCCAGCAGTGATCCCGGGACAGGAACCAATTCACCCCTCCACTTT
CDR3: CASSDPGTGTNSPLHF

size: .
V: TRBV7-9
J: TRBJ2-5
D: TRBD2
DNA: TGTGCCAGCAGCTTAGCTTTTTCGACTAGCGGGGGTGAAGAGACCCAGTACTTC
CDR3: CASSLAFSTSGGEETQYF

size: .
V: TRBV28
J: TRBJ1-2
D: TRBD1
DNA: TGTGCCAGCAGCGTAAACAGGGGACACTATGGCTACACCTTC
CDR3: CASSVNRGHYGYTF

size: .
V: TRBV11-2
J: TRBJ2-1
D: .
DNA: TGTGCCAGCAGCTTCTTACCGGGGGTCTCCTACAATGAGCAGTTCTTC
CDR3: CASSFLPGVSYNEQFF

size: .
V: TRBV12-3/TRBV12-4
J: TRBJ2-7
D: TRBD2
DNA: TGTGCCAGCAGTTCCCTAGCGGGGGATCTCTACGAGCAGTACTTC
CDR3: CASSSLAGDLYEQYF

size: few
V: TRBV9
J: TRBJ1-2
D: .
DNA: TGTGCCAGCAGCGTAGGCGACAGGCCGGCGTATGGCTACACCTTC
CDR3: CASSVGDRPAYGYTF

size: few
V: TRBV6-5
J: TRBJ2-1
D: .
DNA: TGTGCCAGCACCCCCAGAGCCGAGCGGCTGAACAATGAGCAGTTCTTC
CDR3: CASTPRAERLNNEQFF